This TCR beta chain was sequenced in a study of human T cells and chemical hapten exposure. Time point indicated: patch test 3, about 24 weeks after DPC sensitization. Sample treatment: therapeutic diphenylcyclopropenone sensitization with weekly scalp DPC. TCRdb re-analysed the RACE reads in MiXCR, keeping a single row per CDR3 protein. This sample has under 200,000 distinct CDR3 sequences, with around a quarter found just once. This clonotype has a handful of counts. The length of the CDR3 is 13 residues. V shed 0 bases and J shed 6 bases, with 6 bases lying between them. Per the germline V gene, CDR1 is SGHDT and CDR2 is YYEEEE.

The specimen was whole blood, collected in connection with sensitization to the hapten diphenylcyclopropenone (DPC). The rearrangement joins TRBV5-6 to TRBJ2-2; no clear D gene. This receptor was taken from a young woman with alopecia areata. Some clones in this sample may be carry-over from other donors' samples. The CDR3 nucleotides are TGTGCCAGCAGCTTGGTGCTGGCCGGGGAGCTGTTTTTT. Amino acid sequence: CASSLVLAGELFF. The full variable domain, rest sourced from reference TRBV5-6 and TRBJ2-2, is DAGVTQSPTHLIKTRGQQVTLRCSPKSGHDTVSWYQQALGQGPQFIFQYYEEEERQRGNFPDRFSGHQFPNYSSELNVNALLLGDSALYLCASSLVLAGELFFGEGSRLTVL.